What follows are 28 T cell receptor beta chains derived from one specimen sequenced in a study of blood T cell repertoires in COVID-19. Libraries were prepared by immunoSEQ multiplex PCR; TCRdb keeps only in-frame clonotypes and omits some of them. The data hold some 150,000 clones, with around four fifths observed a single time. Sequences were obtained from peripheral blood. The receptor source for this set is a middle-aged woman with active or convalescent COVID-19.

The chain is built from TRBV7-2 and TRBJ2-7; 9 positions agree with TRBD1. V dropped 5 bases and J dropped 1; count of bases not matched to a gene: 3. The CDR3 totals 14 residues. CDR1 is SGHTA, CDR2 FQGNSA, per germline. In nucleotides, the CDR3 is TGTGCCAGCAGCCCGGACAGGGGTTCCTACGAGCAGTACTTC. This codes for CASSPDRGSYEQYF.

This chain connects TRBV28 to TRBJ1-5; 9 nucleotides agree with TRBD1. Germline V gene sequence: CDR1 MDHEN, CDR2 SYDVKM. After removal of 5 bases from V and 7 bases from J, the junction contained 6 bases not matched to a gene. The CDR3 has 14 residues. In DNA, the CDR3 is TGTGCCAGCAGTATACAGGGGGCAGGACAGCCCCAGCATTTT. Translated: CASSIQGAGQPQHF.

This chain links TRBV10-2 with TRBJ2-3; maybe TRBD1 (6 bases). The CDR3 is 14 amino acids. The V end was cut by 6 bases, the J end by 2 bases, with 12 bases between. CDR1 and CDR2 from the germline V gene are WSHSY and SAAADI. The CDR3 is CASRQGSLTDTQYF. CDR3 nucleotide sequence: TGCGCCAGCAGACAGGGTTCCCTCACAGATACGCAGTATTTT.

The V call is TRBV28, the J call TRBJ2-3; D not resolved. Trimming pared 6 bases from V and 4 bases from J, leaving 14 bases between. Germline values: CDR1 MDHEN, CDR2 SYDVKM. The CDR3 is made up of 14 amino acids. In nucleotides, the CDR3 is TGTGCCAGCAGCCGAACAACTGCGGCAGATACGCAGTATTTT. Translating it yields CASSRTTAADTQYF.

The rearrangement uses TRBV6-5 and TRBJ1-2, with D possibly being TRBD1 (5 bases). Trimming removed 6 bases at V and 4 bases at J, with 15 bases between. The CDR3 is made up of 14 amino acids. The germline V gene encodes CDR1 MNHEY and CDR2 SVGAGI. DNA for the CDR3: TGTGCCAGCAGAGCGGGGGATCTCCTCTATGGCTACACCTTC. Protein: CASRAGDLLYGYTF.

The rearrangement joins TRBV29-1 to TRBJ1-2; possible D gene TRBD1, 5 bases. The germline V gene encodes CDR1 SQVTM and CDR2 ANQGSEA. Trimming cost V 7 bases and J 7 bases, with 13 bases left between them. This CDR3 comprises 11 residues. The DNA for the CDR3 is TGCAGCGCCGGGCCCCAGGGTGGCTACACCTTC. Amino acids: CSAGPQGGYTF.

The rearrangement joins TRBV5-1 to TRBJ2-7; TRBD1 matches 7 bases. With 6 bases clipped from V and 1 base from J, the junction kept 7 bases outside the gene matches. This CDR3 comprises 14 residues. Germline V gene data show CDR1 as SGHRS and CDR2 as YFSETQ. CDR3 sequence reads: CASTPGQHSYEQYF. Here the CDR3 DNA reads TGCGCCAGCACACCGGGACAGCATTCCTACGAGCAGTACTTC.

The chain links TRBV23-1 to TRBJ1-3; D not certain. TRBV23-1 is treated as an ORF (open reading frame) with a function not yet certain. The V and J ends lost 0 bases and 0 bases respectively, with 9 bases between them. The CDR3 sequence is 16 residues long. Here the CDR3 reads CASSQSMQNSGNTIYF. The DNA of the CDR3 is TGCGCCAGCAGTCAATCGATGCAGAACTCTGGAAACACCATATATTTT.

This chain uses TRBV6-6 with TRBJ1-1, with D possibly being TRBD1 (6 bases). The CDR3 is 14 residues long. V lost 2 bases to trimming and J lost 5 bases, with 12 bases between them. In germline, CDR1 is MNHNY, CDR2 SVGAGI (reference sequence). As DNA, the CDR3 is TGTGCCAGCAGTTACAGGGGAGGGGGAACTGAAGCTTTCTTT. Its translation: CASSYRGGGTEAFF.

This clone came up once. The V gene is TRBV7-9, the J gene TRBJ1-6; 7 bases agree with TRBD1. The CDR3 runs to 15 residues. Unmatched junction bases numbered 5, after V lost 7 bases and J lost 2 bases. Germline CDR1 is SEHNR and CDR2 is FQNEAQ (reference sequence). In DNA, the CDR3 is TGTGCCAGCATCCGGGACAGCACCTATAATTCACCCCTCCACTTT. Protein sequence: CASIRDSTYNSPLHF.

V and J are TRBV4-3 and TRBJ2-3, with D perhaps TRBD1 (6 bases). V lost 0 bases to trimming and J lost 1 base, with 14 bases between them. This CDR3 contains 17 residues. Germline values: CDR1 LGHNA, CDR2 YSLEER. Here the CDR3 reads CASSQEGATGRTDTQYF. CDR3 bases: TGCGCCAGCAGCCAAGAGGGGGCAACGGGGCGCACAGATACGCAGTATTTT.

This sequence joins TRBV6-5 and TRBJ1-1; D not certain. V was trimmed by 0 bases and J by 5 bases, leaving 7 bases between them. The germline V gene encodes CDR1 MNHEY and CDR2 SVGAGI. The CDR3 is 13 amino acids. The CDR3, as DNA: TGTGCCAGCAGTTACTCTGGGCGAACTGAAGCTTTCTTT. Its translation: CASSYSGRTEAFF.

This clone was seen a handful of times. The chain recombines TRBV5-6 with TRBJ1-1; 10 bases are shared with TRBD1. CDR1 and CDR2 (germline): SGHDT, YYEEEE. The CDR3 has 13 amino acids. The junction had 8 bases not matched to a gene; V was cut back by 4 bases and J by 11 bases. The CDR3 DNA sequence: TGTGCCAGCAGCCTAAGGACAGGGGGTTTGGCTTTCTTT. Translating gives CASSLRTGGLAFF.

The chain has TRBV19 and TRBJ1-1; D gene uncertain. The CDR3 covers 13 residues. The V end was cut by 5 bases, the J end by 5 bases, with 12 bases between. The germline gives CDR1 LNHDA, CDR2 SQIVND (reference sequence). CDR3 residues: CASSLLGRTEAFF. The CDR3, as DNA: TGTGCCAGTAGTCTTCTCGGCAGGACTGAAGCTTTCTTT.

This clone was found a few times. The gene calls are TRBV19 and TRBJ1-5; 8 nucleotides match TRBD1. This CDR3 spans 14 amino acids. The V gene end was trimmed by 6 bases and the J gene end by 10 bases; junction bases not matched to a gene: 11. Germline CDR1 LNHDA, CDR2 SQIVND (reference sequence). The CDR3: CASRASGQVQPQHF. The CDR3 coding sequence is TGTGCCAGTAGGGCTTCGGGACAGGTACAACCCCAGCATTTT.

The J gene is TRBJ2-7, the V gene TRBV4-3; 9 bases line up with TRBD1. Germline-derived CDR1 and CDR2 are LGHNA and YSLEER. The CDR3 consists of 18 residues. With V trimmed by 0 bases and J by 2 bases, 11 bases remained unmatched. DNA for the CDR3: TGCGCCAGCAGCCAAGATCTCCGTGGGACAGGGTACGCCTACGAGCAGTACTTC. It translates to CASSQDLRGTGYAYEQYF.

The chain carries TRBV5-1 and TRBJ1-5; perhaps TRBD1 as D (5 bases). The V gene lost 0 bases and the J gene lost 4 bases, with 8 bases spanning the gap. This CDR3 is 14 amino acids long. CDR1 and CDR2 from the germline V gene are SGHRS and YFSETQ. CDR3 loop: CASSLAAGNQPQHF. The CDR3 DNA is TGCGCCAGCAGCTTGGCGGCAGGGAATCAGCCCCAGCATTTT.

In nucleotides, the CDR3 is TGTGCCGGAAGCTCCTTCTCGGGACAGGCGGTCTATGGCTACACCTTC. It translates to CAGSSFSGQAVYGYTF. The V gene is TRBV28, the J gene TRBJ1-2, with 8 positions matching TRBD1. There are 16 residues in the CDR3. V shed 11 bases, J shed 4 bases, and the junction held 18 bases outside the gene matches. CDR1 and CDR2 from the germline V gene are MDHEN and SYDVKM.

The J gene is TRBJ1-3, the V gene TRBV30, with D unclear. The CDR3 contains 16 residues. Germline V gives CDR1 GTSNPN, CDR2 SVGIG (reference sequence). The V end lost 2 bases, the J end lost 0 bases, and 14 bases lay between the germline ends. DNA of the CDR3: TGTGCCTGGAGTCCTGTGGGAGGCCACTCTGGAAACACCATATATTTT. This gives the protein CAWSPVGGHSGNTIYF.

This rearrangement joins TRBV24-1 to TRBJ2-1; 11 nucleotides agree with TRBD1. CDR3 length: 16 amino acids. CDR1 and CDR2 (germline): KGHDR, SFDVKD. The V gene end was trimmed by 4 bases and the J gene end by 3 bases; junction bases not matched to a gene: 4. The CDR3 loop reads CATSESGTGGYNEQFF. The CDR3 DNA sequence: TGTGCCACCAGTGAATCCGGGACAGGGGGCTACAATGAGCAGTTCTTC.

The CDR3 sequence: CASKGIAGGSGEQYF. CDR3 DNA: TGCGCCAGCAAGGGAATAGCGGGAGGGTCGGGCGAGCAGTACTTC. The rearrangement links TRBV5-1 to TRBJ2-7; 11 positions match TRBD2. After removal of 6 bases from V and 6 bases from J, the junction contained 11 bases not matched to a gene. This CDR3 region has 15 residues. Germline-derived CDR1 and CDR2 are SGHRS and YFSETQ.

V is TRBV6-6 and J is TRBJ2-5, with D unclear. CDR3 size: 11 residues. V was trimmed by 6 bases and J by 5 bases, leaving 7 bases between them. The germline V gene has CDR1 MNHNY and CDR2 SVGAGI (reference sequence). The CDR3: CASRHRETQYF. The CDR3 region has the DNA TGTGCCAGCAGGCACCGGGAGACCCAGTACTTC.

This clone was counted a single time. The rearrangement links TRBV21-1 to TRBJ1-1. TRBV21-1 is a pseudogene. The CDR3 runs 15 residues. CDR3 loop: CASSKGWDGSTEAFF. The CDR3 DNA is TGTGCCAGCAGCAAAGGGTGGGACGGGAGCACTGAAGCTTTCTTT.

The CDR3 DNA reads TGTGCCAGCAGCTTAGAAAAGGCGGTGAGCTCCTACAATGAGCAGTTCTTC. Residues: CASSLEKAVSSYNEQFF. The rearrangement joins TRBV11-2 to TRBJ2-1, with D unclear. Germline values: CDR1 SGHAT, CDR2 FQNNGV. Trimming shortened V by 0 bases and J by 0 bases, and 12 bases separated the two germline ends. CDR3 length: 17 amino acids.

This clone was seen once. Other nucleotide sequences in the sample specify the same CDR3. The chain combines TRBV28 with TRBJ2-7; 10 bases align to TRBD2. The trim removed 2 bases at V and 0 bases at J, leaving 1 base unmatched. The CDR3 contains 15 residues. Germline V CDR1 and CDR2: MDHEN, SYDVKM. The chain's CDR3 is CASSLASGGSYEQYF. The DNA for the CDR3 is TGTGCCAGCAGTTTAGCTAGCGGGGGCTCCTACGAGCAGTACTTC.

V and J are TRBV7-8 and TRBJ1-6; 7 bases are shared with TRBD1. Germline CDR1 reads SGHVS; CDR2 reads FQNEAQ. The V segment lost 3 bases and the J segment 5 bases; nucleotides outside the gene matches: 4. This CDR3 is 15 amino acids long. The CDR3 nucleotides read TGTGCCAGCAGCTTTGAGACAGGGCATAATTCACCCCTCCACTTT. Protein product: CASSFETGHNSPLHF. Full variable domain (outside the CDR3, taken from reference TRBV7-8 and TRBJ1-6): GAGVSQSPRYKVAKRGQDVALRCDPISGHVSLFWYQQALGQGPEFLTYFQNEAQLDKSGLPSDRFFAERPEGSVSTLKIQRTQQEDSAVYLCASSFETGHNSPLHFGNGTRLTVT.

The chain couples TRBV28 to TRBJ2-1; 10 bases fit TRBD2. V trimming: 0 bases; J trimming: 9 bases; junction bases outside the gene matches: 5. The CDR3 extends over 15 amino acids. Germline V gives CDR1 MDHEN, CDR2 SYDVKM. In DNA form, the CDR3 reads TGTGCCAGCAGTTTATGGGGTCTAGCGGGAGTTGAGCAGTTCTTC. It yields the protein CASSLWGLAGVEQFF.

The V gene is TRBV6-4, the J gene TRBJ2-1; a weak D match, TRBD1 (6 bases). Trimming shortened V by 4 bases and J by 6 bases, and 10 bases separated the two germline ends. The CDR3 has 13 amino acids. Germline V lookup: CDR1 MRHNA, CDR2 SNTAGT. DNA for the CDR3: TGTGCCAGCAGTGCAGGGGTTGGCAATGAGCAGTTCTTC. Its translation: CASSAGVGNEQFF.